Below, 17 T cell receptor beta chains from the same sample are listed, as sequenced in a study of beta chain features in type 1 diabetes. cDNA synthesis used the whole RNA isolate, giving expressed TCRB sequences. Here immunoSEQ multiplex PCR was the method, and the copy in TCRdb shows in-frame clones only, minus some. This sample has some 400,000 clones; roughly 16% occur once, and the top ten carry under 0.02%. The sample was naive CD4+ T cells from blood. Receptors originate from a young woman in good health.

This clone occurred a few times. The chain combines TRBV6-1 with TRBJ2-2; the match to TRBD1 covers 7 bases. The CDR3 is 15 amino acids. Germline values: CDR1 MNHNS, CDR2 SASEGT. Trimming cost V 6 bases and J 4 bases; bases outside gene matches: 8. CDR3 sequence (DNA): TGTGCCAGCAGCAAACAGGGGCCCCGCACCGGGGAGCTGTTTTTT. Residues: CASSKQGPRTGELFF.

The chain recombines TRBV28 with TRBJ2-7; possibly TRBD2 for D (6 bases). The V gene lost 9 bases and the J gene lost 0 bases, with 18 bases spanning the gap. This CDR3 has 15 amino acids. Germline values: CDR1 MDHEN, CDR2 SYDVKM. CDR3 nucleotides: TGTGCCAGTAGCCCTGGGACTGGGAGCTCCTACGAGCAGTACTTC. This translates into CASSPGTGSSYEQYF.

The V gene is TRBV30, the J gene TRBJ2-1; D unresolved. The germline gives CDR1 GTSNPN, CDR2 SVGIG (reference sequence). The CDR3 runs 14 residues. V was trimmed by 2 bases and J by 5 bases, leaving 13 bases between them. The DNA of the CDR3 is TGTGCCTGGAGTTCATCCTGGGCAGACAATGAGCAGTTCTTC. This codes for CAWSSSWADNEQFF. The whole variable domain, remainder taken from reference TRBV30 and TRBJ2-1, is SQTIHQWPATLVQPVGSPLSLECTVEGTSNPNLYWYRQAAGRGLQLLFYSVGIGQISSEVPQNLSASRPQDRQFILSSKKLLLSDSGFYLCAWSSSWADNEQFFGPGTRLTVL.

V gene TRBV15 combines with J gene TRBJ2-7; TRBD2 aligns across 7 bases. Germline V lookup: CDR1 LNHNV, CDR2 YYDKDF (reference sequence). V shed 6 bases, J shed 2 bases, and the junction held 10 bases outside the gene matches. CDR3 size: 15 residues. CDR3 DNA: TGTGCCACCAGGATAGGACTAGACTATACCTACGAGCAGTACTTC. It yields the protein CATRIGLDYTYEQYF.

The table lists this clone with a few counts. The CDR3 spells CAWRPHLGQGQFF. The CDR3 DNA follows: TGTGCCTGGAGACCTCACCTGGGACAGGGGCAGTTCTTC. The V and J genes are TRBV30 and TRBJ2-1; TRBD1 matches 9 bases. V dropped 3 bases and J dropped 12; count of bases not matched to a gene: 9. CDR1 is GTSNPN, CDR2 SVGIG, per germline (reference sequence). This CDR3 has 13 residues.

The V call is TRBV29-1, the J call TRBJ2-1; weak D call: TRBD2 (5 bases). Germline V gives CDR1 SQVTM, CDR2 ANQGSEA. V was trimmed by 4 bases and J by 7 bases, leaving 14 bases between them. This CDR3 is built from 13 residues. CDR3 sequence reads: CSVGSNPGNEQFF. The CDR3 DNA sequence: TGCAGCGTTGGTTCGAACCCGGGGAATGAGCAGTTCTTC.

The chain employs TRBV30 and TRBJ2-3, with D maybe TRBD1 (5 bases). The CDR3 loop spans 12 amino acids. Trimming pared 2 bases from V and 3 bases from J, leaving 6 bases between. Per germline, CDR1 GTSNPN and CDR2 SVGIG (reference sequence). CDR3 region: CAWSQGTDTQYF. The CDR3 region has the DNA TGTGCCTGGAGTCAGGGTACAGATACGCAGTATTTT.

This clone appeared a few times. V is TRBV7-2 and J is TRBJ2-3; 8 positions match TRBD2. After removal of 3 bases from V and 9 bases from J, the junction contained 11 bases not matched to a gene. Germline V gives CDR1 SGHTA, CDR2 FQGNSA. CDR3 length: 15 amino acids. The CDR3 DNA sequence: TGTGCCAGCAGCTTCAGCGGGAGTGGAGGGACGACGCAGTATTTT. Translating gives CASSFSGSGGTTQYF.

This clone was observed a handful of times. The rearrangement links TRBV29-1 to TRBJ1-3; tentatively, D is TRBD1 (5 bases). This CDR3 comprises 14 residues. Germline assignment: CDR1 SQVTM and CDR2 ANQGSEA. Trimming left V 5 bases short and J 0 bases short, with 11 bases between. The CDR3 DNA reads as TGCAGCGTTAGTGGGACTTACTCTGGAAACACCATATATTTT. This gives the protein CSVSGTYSGNTIYF.

This clone was counted a few times. The chain links TRBV30 to TRBJ2-7; 8 bases line up with TRBD1. Germline CDR1 reads GTSNPN; CDR2 reads SVGIG (reference sequence). CDR3 length: 14 residues. J lost 6 bases, V lost 1 base, and 8 bases had no gene match. CDR3 nucleotide sequence: TGTGCCTGGAGTGAGGTGACAGGGGTTATCGAGCAGTACTTC. Translated: CAWSEVTGVIEQYF.

The CDR3 region has the DNA TGTGCCAGCAGCGTCCGTCGGAATGAGCAGTTCTTC. Translating it yields CASSVRRNEQFF. This chain uses TRBV7-2 with TRBJ2-1; D is uncertain. CDR3 length equals 12 residues. Per germline, CDR1 SGHTA and CDR2 FQGNSA. Trimming took off 5 bases at V and 7 bases at J, with 9 bases between the two ends.

The chain has TRBV2 and TRBJ2-7, with TRBD2 matching 8 bases. Looked up from germline, CDR1 is SNHLY and CDR2 is FYNNEI. The CDR3 extends over 16 amino acids. V lost 0 bases, J lost 3 bases, and 7 bases stayed unmatched. The CDR3 reads CASSEALLSGNYEQYF. The CDR3 nucleotides are TGTGCCAGCAGTGAAGCGCTTCTTAGCGGGAACTACGAGCAGTACTTC. The full variable domain, with the rest looked up from reference TRBV2 and TRBJ2-7, is EPEVTQTPSHQVTQMGQEVILRCVPISNHLYFYWYRQILGQKVEFLVSFYNNEISEKSEIFDDQFSVERPDGSNFTLKIRSTKLEDSAMYFCASSEALLSGNYEQYFGPGTRLTVT.

The chain links TRBV6-6 to TRBJ2-1, with 7 bases fitting TRBD2. The CDR3 length is 15 residues. The germline CDR1 and CDR2 sequences are MNHNY and SVGAGI (reference sequence). Trimming took 2 bases from V and 5 from J; bases not matched to a gene: 6. For the CDR3, the DNA is TGTGCCAGCAGTTACGGGTCTAGCGGAGACAATGAGCAGTTCTTC. Residues: CASSYGSSGDNEQFF.

The genes are TRBV30 and TRBJ2-1, with TRBD1 matching over 9 bases. Trimming cost V 1 base and J 1 base; bases outside gene matches: 5. Per the germline V gene, CDR1 is GTSNPN and CDR2 is SVGIG (reference sequence). The CDR3 runs to 16 residues. CDR3 protein: CAWSEFGTGSYNEQFF. CDR3 DNA: TGTGCCTGGAGTGAATTTGGGACAGGGTCCTACAATGAGCAGTTCTTC.

The chain links TRBV12-5 to TRBJ2-5, with 8 bases identical to TRBD2. The junction had 14 bases not matched to a gene; V was cut back by 1 base and J by 4 bases. The CDR3 is made up of 18 amino acids. Looked up from germline, CDR1 is LGHNT and CDR2 is FRNRAP. CDR3 nucleotides: TGTGCTAGTGGTTTGGGCGGTCTAGCGGGTAGTTCGGGAGAGACCCAGTACTTC. Residues: CASGLGGLAGSSGETQYF.

A few counts support this clone. This chain joins TRBV7-9 and TRBJ1-2; 8 bases map to TRBD1. Germline loops: CDR1 SEHNR, CDR2 FQNEAQ (reference sequence). The trim removed 1 base at V and 8 bases at J, leaving 6 bases unmatched. The CDR3 totals 14 residues. CDR3 loop: CASSLVQGAGGYTF. In DNA form, the CDR3 reads TGTGCCAGCAGCTTAGTCCAGGGGGCAGGCGGCTACACCTTC.

This clone occurred a few times. V is TRBV2 and J is TRBJ2-5, with TRBD2 identical over 7 bases. The CDR3 has 13 residues. Looked up from germline, CDR1 is SNHLY and CDR2 is FYNNEI. After removal of 8 bases from V and 1 base from J, the junction contained 4 bases not matched to a gene. The CDR3 DNA reads TGTGCCAGCGCGGGAGTCTCCCAAGAGACCCAGTACTTC. Translating it yields CASAGVSQETQYF.